This entry lists 23 T cell receptor beta chains sequenced from one sample in a study of blood T cell repertoires in COVID-19. Measured with immunoSEQ multiplex PCR; TCRdb has only the in-frame clones, and not every one. The sample yields some 100,000 clones, roughly 88% seen once. Specimen: peripheral blood. These receptor sequences come from a man aged 50 or older with COVID-19, enrolled during active disease.

The chain combines TRBV4-1 with TRBJ1-1; D not certain. V dropped 2 bases and J dropped 0 bases, with 10 bases sitting between them. The CDR3 length is 15 residues. Per the germline V gene, CDR1 is MGHRA and CDR2 is YSYEKL. The CDR3 DNA reads as TGCGCCAGCAGCCAATGGTTTAGCGTGAACACTGAAGCTTTCTTT. Its translation: CASSQWFSVNTEAFF.

This clone was seen only once. This sequence joins TRBV4-1 and TRBJ1-4; 9 positions match TRBD1. Germline V gives CDR1 MGHRA, CDR2 YSYEKL. The trim removed 4 bases at V and 4 bases at J, leaving 4 bases unmatched. The CDR3 covers 15 residues. The chain's CDR3 is CASSLGQGNNEKLFF. DNA for the CDR3: TGCGCCAGCAGCCTCGGACAGGGGAATAATGAAAAACTGTTTTTT.

The chain recombines TRBV20-1 with TRBJ2-1; TRBD2 matches at 13 bases. CDR1 and CDR2 (germline): DFQATT, SNEGSKA (reference sequence). V lost 3 bases and J lost 13; bases outside the gene matches: 9. The CDR3 contains 14 residues. CDR3 sequence reads: CSASPTSGGAAQFF. The CDR3 nucleotides are TGCAGTGCTAGTCCTACTAGCGGGGGGGCGGCTCAGTTCTTC.

The chain employs TRBV30 and TRBJ2-1; D is undetermined. Germline V CDR1 and CDR2: GTSNPN, SVGIG (reference sequence). The CDR3 runs 13 residues. V gave up 1 base and J gave up 7 bases, with 11 bases separating them. CDR3 sequence reads: CAWSAFPGNEQFF. The CDR3 DNA is TGTGCCTGGAGTGCCTTTCCAGGAAATGAGCAGTTCTTC.

The chain couples TRBV5-1 to TRBJ1-3; a weak D match, TRBD1 (5 bases). Germline lookup yields CDR1 SGHRS and CDR2 YFSETQ. The CDR3 sequence is 16 residues long. V was clipped by 0 bases and J by 0 bases, with 10 bases between them. The DNA for the CDR3 is TGCGCCAGCAGCTTGGATTGGGGCACCTCTGGAAACACCATATATTTT. Translation: CASSLDWGTSGNTIYF.

The V and J genes are TRBV6-5 and TRBJ1-5; D is unresolved. The V end was cut by 7 bases, the J end by 2 bases, with 12 bases between. Germline CDR1 is MNHEY and CDR2 is SVGAGI. The CDR3 length is 14 residues. CDR3 in DNA: TGTGCCAGCACCGAGGCCCTTGGCAATCAGCCCCAGCATTTT. Protein product: CASTEALGNQPQHF.

The gene calls are TRBV20-1 and TRBJ1-1; D unclear. Germline lookup yields CDR1 DFQATT and CDR2 SNEGSKA (reference sequence). The CDR3 runs 9 residues. The chain's CDR3 is CSPSQQAFF. The CDR3, as DNA: TGCAGCCCTTCACAGCAAGCTTTCTTT.

The chain combines TRBV5-1 with TRBJ1-6; maybe TRBD1 (6 bases). Germline-derived CDR1 and CDR2 are SGHRS and YFSETQ. The CDR3 runs 15 residues. Trimming took 1 base from V and 8 from J, leaving 13 bases between them. CDR3 protein: CASSLRTEVDSPLHF. The CDR3, as DNA: TGCGCCAGCAGCTTGAGGACAGAGGTGGATTCACCCCTCCACTTT.

This rearrangement joins TRBV21-1 to TRBJ2-7; the DNA was not compared with TRBD2, the D call given in the table. TRBV21-1 is termed a pseudogene. The CDR3 has 15 residues. In DNA form, the CDR3 reads TGTGCCAGCAGGACTGGAGGGGCCAGCTCCTACGAGCAGTACTTC. Its protein product is CASRTGGASSYEQYF.

The chain recombines TRBV4-1 with TRBJ1-2; D gene uncertain. Per germline, CDR1 MGHRA and CDR2 YSYEKL. V was clipped by 0 bases and J by 4 bases, with 9 bases between them. This CDR3 region has 14 residues. CDR3 in DNA: TGCGCCAGCAGCCAAGAAGCCTCCCCCTATGGCTACACCTTC. Its translation: CASSQEASPYGYTF.

This chain joins TRBV28 and TRBJ1-5; D gene uncertain. The CDR3 is 14 residues long. The germline V and J ends were trimmed by 3 bases and 1 base, with 7 bases remaining between them. CDR1 is MDHEN, CDR2 SYDVKM, per germline. CDR3 in DNA: TGTGCCAGCAGTTTTGGGCCAAGCAATCAGCCCCAGCATTTT. It codes for CASSFGPSNQPQHF.

V and J are TRBV4-1 and TRBJ2-5, with 8 bases fitting TRBD2. The V segment lost 2 bases and the J segment 3 bases; nucleotides outside the gene matches: 5. This CDR3 spans 15 amino acids. Germline CDR1 reads MGHRA; CDR2 reads YSYEKL. The CDR3 coding sequence is TGCGCCAGCAGCCAAAGTGGGACTAGTGAAGAGACCCAGTACTTC. As protein: CASSQSGTSEETQYF.

V and J are TRBV4-3 and TRBJ2-7; D is uncertain. CDR1 and CDR2 (germline): LGHNA, YSLEER. This CDR3 region has 15 residues. Trimming took off 1 base at V and 1 base at J, with 11 bases between the two ends. CDR3 bases: TGCGCCAGCAGCCAAGTGGCGGCCTCTTCCTACGAGCAGTACTTC. This gives the protein CASSQVAASSYEQYF.

The chain couples TRBV4-2 to TRBJ2-3; D might be TRBD2 (6 bases). Germline CDR1 is LGHNA and CDR2 is YNFKEQ. The CDR3 loop spans 16 amino acids. Trimming removed 4 bases at V and 0 bases at J, with 14 bases between. The CDR3 spells CASSLDAGRSTDTQYF. CDR3 DNA: TGTGCCAGCAGCCTCGACGCCGGGAGAAGCACAGATACGCAGTATTTT.

This CDR3 reads CASSQTGTGQETQYF. The CDR3 nucleotides read TGCGCCAGCAGCCAAACTGGGACAGGTCAAGAGACCCAGTACTTC. This chain links TRBV4-1 with TRBJ2-5; TRBD1 matches 8 bases. J was trimmed by 2 bases and V by 2 bases; bases with no gene match: 4. There are 15 residues in the CDR3. Germline V CDR1 and CDR2: MGHRA, YSYEKL.

The gene calls are TRBV25-1 and TRBJ2-7; perhaps TRBD1 as D (5 bases). This CDR3 comprises 15 residues. Germline lookup yields CDR1 MGHDK and CDR2 SYGVNS. Trimming left V 5 bases short and J 3 bases short, with 17 bases between. The DNA of the CDR3 is TGTGCCAGCAGTTGGGGCCAGGGCCATAGCTACGAGCAGTACTTC. Amino acids: CASSWGQGHSYEQYF.

The chain carries TRBV11-2 and TRBJ2-1, with 9 bases that match TRBD2. CDR1 is SGHAT and CDR2 is FQNNGV in the germline V gene. The CDR3 is 15 amino acids. J gave up 5 bases and V 2 bases, and 4 bases lay outside the gene matches. The CDR3 is CASSLSSGANNEQFF. The CDR3 DNA is TGTGCCAGCAGCTTATCTAGCGGGGCCAACAATGAGCAGTTCTTC.

The chain recombines TRBV10-3 with TRBJ1-5; weak D call: TRBD1 (6 bases). V shed 5 bases and J shed 0 bases, with 11 bases lying between them. Germline lookup yields CDR1 ENHRY and CDR2 SYGVKD. The CDR3 runs to 15 residues. The CDR3 coding sequence is TGTGCCATCAGTCTGGACAGACATAGCAATCAGCCCCAGCATTTT. This codes for CAISLDRHSNQPQHF.

This sequence joins TRBV6-4 and TRBJ1-3; D is perhaps TRBD1 (6 bases). Trimming took off 5 bases at V and 1 base at J, with 15 bases between the two ends. Germline CDR1 and CDR2: MRHNA and SNTAGT. The CDR3 contains 16 residues. The CDR3 DNA reads as TGTGCCAGCAGTCGAGGGGCAGGGGATTCTGGAAACACCATATATTTT. Amino acids: CASSRGAGDSGNTIYF.

This chain uses TRBV19 with TRBJ1-1, with D possibly being TRBD1 (6 bases). The CDR3 extends over 14 amino acids. V dropped 3 bases and J dropped 0 bases, with 8 bases sitting between them. In germline, CDR1 is LNHDA, CDR2 SQIVND (reference sequence). The CDR3 DNA reads TGTGCCAGTAGTATGGGGGGGCTGAACACTGAAGCTTTCTTT. Protein: CASSMGGLNTEAFF.

This clone was seen a handful of times. J is TRBJ1-6 and V is TRBV5-8; no definite D call. This CDR3 is 18 amino acids long. V dropped 4 bases and J dropped 0 bases, with 17 bases sitting between them. From germline, CDR1 is SGHTS and CDR2 YDEGEE. CDR3 residues: CASSPPTKGGSYNSPLHF. CDR3 in DNA: TGTGCCAGCAGCCCACCGACCAAAGGCGGCTCCTATAATTCACCCCTCCACTTT.

This rearrangement joins TRBV28 to TRBJ1-2; tentatively, D is TRBD1 (5 bases). CDR3 size: 12 residues. Trimming shortened V by 7 bases and J by 4 bases, and 10 bases separated the two germline ends. From germline, CDR1 is MDHEN and CDR2 SYDVKM. The CDR3 sequence is CASTPGSYGYTF. The CDR3 nucleotides read TGTGCCAGCACCCCAGGGTCCTATGGCTACACCTTC.

The rearrangement uses TRBV2 and TRBJ1-5; D perhaps matches TRBD1 (6 bases). Germline V gives CDR1 SNHLY, CDR2 FYNNEI. The CDR3 runs to 13 residues. V gave up 8 bases and J gave up 4 bases, with 12 bases separating them. The CDR3 here is CASDLQGNQPQHF. DNA of the CDR3: TGTGCCAGCGACTTACAGGGAAATCAGCCCCAGCATTTT. Supplemented by reference TRBV2 and TRBJ1-5, the full variable domain reads EPEVTQTPSHQVTQMGQEVILRCVPISNHLYFYWYRQILGQKVEFLVSFYNNEISEKSEIFDDQFSVERPDGSNFTLKIRSTKLEDSAMYFCASDLQGNQPQHFGDGTRLSIL.